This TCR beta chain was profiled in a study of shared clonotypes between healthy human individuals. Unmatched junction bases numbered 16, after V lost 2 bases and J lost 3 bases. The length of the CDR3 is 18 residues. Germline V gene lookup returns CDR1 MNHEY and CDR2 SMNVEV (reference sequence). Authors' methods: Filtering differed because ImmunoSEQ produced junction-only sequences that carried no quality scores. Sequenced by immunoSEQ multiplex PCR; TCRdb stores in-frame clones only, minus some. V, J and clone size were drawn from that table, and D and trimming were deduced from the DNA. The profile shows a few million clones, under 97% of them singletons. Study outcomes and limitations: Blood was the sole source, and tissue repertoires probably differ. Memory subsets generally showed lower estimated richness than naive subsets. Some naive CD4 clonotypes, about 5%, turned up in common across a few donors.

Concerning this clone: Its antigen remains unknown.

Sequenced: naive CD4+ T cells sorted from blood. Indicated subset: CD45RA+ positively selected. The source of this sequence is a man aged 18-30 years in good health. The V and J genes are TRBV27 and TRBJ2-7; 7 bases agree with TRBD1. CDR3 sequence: CASSLPSITGVARYEQYF. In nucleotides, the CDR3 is TGTGCCAGCAGTTTACCCAGCATAACAGGGGTCGCGCGCTACGAGCAGTACTTC.